The 25 T cell receptor beta chains below all came from one sample that was sequenced in a study of PD-1 blockade in classical Hodgkin lymphoma (TCRdb year 2020). What the time point label conveys for this sample: cycle 2 day 1 (C2D1) of nivolumab. Every trial patient had relapsed after autologous stem cell transplantation, and cohorts A, B and C differed in prior brentuximab vedotin exposure. The library was made by the immunoSEQ multiplex PCR assay. In its TCRdb copy, this immuneACCESS table keeps in-frame sequences only and misses some clones. Where compared with another copy, unresolved V genes explain less than half of these, and the others have no known cause. This sample lists 25,000 to 30,000 clones; more than 60% were detected once. Of the sample, 15% is held by the ten largest clones. This specimen consisted of peripheral blood mononuclear cells (PBMCs), obtained before the second cycle of nivolumab. The receptors stem from a human donor with classical Hodgkin lymphoma.

CDR3 coding DNA: TGTGCCAGCAGTTACGGCGGCTCCTACGAGCAGTACGTC. It is translated as CASSYGGSYEQYV. The V call is TRBV6-6, the J call TRBJ2-7; D is unresolved. Deletions cut 2 bases from V and 0 bases from J, with 5 bases between. The CDR3 runs 13 residues. Germline-derived CDR1 and CDR2 are MNHNY and SVGAGI (reference sequence).

The genes are TRBV14 and TRBJ1-6; D gene unclear. This CDR3 contains 13 residues. Between the trimmed V and J ends, which lost 5 bases and 4 bases, there was a span of 6 bases. The germline CDR1 and CDR2 sequences are SGHDN and FVKESK. The DNA of the CDR3 is TGTGCCAGCAGCTGGACTTATAATTCACCCCTCCACTTT. Protein sequence: CASSWTYNSPLHF.

The gene calls are TRBV4-1 and TRBJ1-5; 10 bases fit TRBD1. The germline gives CDR1 MGHRA, CDR2 YSYEKL. The CDR3 consists of 13 residues. The junction had 3 bases not matched to a gene; V was cut back by 4 bases and J by 9 bases. The CDR3 here is CASSRQGARPQHF. The CDR3 bases are TGCGCCAGCAGCCGACAGGGGGCAAGGCCCCAGCATTTT.

This clone was recorded a few times. This sequence joins TRBV2 and TRBJ1-6, with a tentative D call TRBD1 (5 bases). The CDR3 length is 13 residues. V lost 7 bases and J 7 bases, leaving 11 bases between the germline ends. Germline CDR1 and CDR2: SNHLY and FYNNEI. CDR3 nucleotide sequence: TGTGCCAGCACGGGGGTTAAGAATTCACCCCTCCACTTT. Translation gives CASTGVKNSPLHF.

The chain couples TRBV6-5 to TRBJ1-1; D remains unclear. Germline CDR1 and CDR2: MNHEY and SVGAGI. V was pared by 7 bases and J by 7 bases, with 13 bases between. The CDR3 is made up of 12 amino acids. This CDR3 reads CASKPSVGEAFF. The CDR3 DNA reads as TGTGCCAGCAAACCATCGGTGGGTGAAGCTTTCTTT.

The J gene is TRBJ2-1, the V gene TRBV5-1; 7 bases match TRBD2. This CDR3 has 19 residues. Germline-derived CDR1 and CDR2 are SGHRS and YFSETQ. The V gene end was trimmed by 4 bases and the J gene end by 2 bases; junction bases not matched to a gene: 18. The CDR3 region is CASSVLWGLSGGAYNEQFF. In nucleotides, the CDR3 is TGCGCCAGCAGCGTACTATGGGGACTATCGGGGGGAGCCTACAATGAGCAGTTCTTC.

This clone occurred once. The V call is TRBV28, the J call TRBJ2-2; D perhaps matches TRBD2 (7 bases). Per germline, CDR1 MDHEN and CDR2 SYDVKM. V gave up 2 bases and J gave up 4 bases, with 14 bases separating them. CDR3 size: 16 residues. The CDR3 DNA reads TGTGCCAGCAGTTTACCCGCGGGGGCGGGCACCGGGGAGCTGTTTTTT. Translation gives CASSLPAGAGTGELFF.

This clone was recorded a few times. The chain employs TRBV7-9 and TRBJ1-1, with a tentative D call TRBD1 (5 bases). V lost 5 bases to trimming and J lost 8 bases, with 12 bases between them. CDR3 length: 12 residues. From germline, CDR1 is SEHNR and CDR2 FQNEAQ (reference sequence). This CDR3 is CASSLGTEEAFF. The CDR3 DNA is TGTGCCAGCAGCCTCGGGACGGAAGAAGCTTTCTTT.

This clone was seen more than once but under ten times. The V call is TRBV28, the J call TRBJ1-1; D is possibly TRBD1 (5 bases). The germline gives CDR1 MDHEN, CDR2 SYDVKM. V lost 3 bases, J lost 4 bases, and 21 bases lay in between. The CDR3 has 17 residues. CDR3 nucleotide sequence: TGTGCCAGCAGTTTGGGGGAGGGTGACAGTGGGAGCACTGAAGCTTTCTTT. Translated, it gives CASSLGEGDSGSTEAFF.

CDR3 DNA sequence: TGTGCCAGCAGCTTACAACTAGCGGCCAACTCCTACAATGAGCAGTTCTTC. This translates into CASSLQLAANSYNEQFF. The rearrangement links TRBV11-2 to TRBJ2-1; 8 nucleotides match TRBD2. Germline V CDR1 and CDR2: SGHAT, FQNNGV. V shed 2 bases and J 0 bases; nucleotides not matched to a gene: 6. This CDR3 region has 17 residues.

The chain recombines TRBV21-1 with TRBJ1-6. TRBV21-1 is a pseudogene locus. The CDR3 contains 16 residues. The CDR3 here is CASSKLRVYGNSPLHF. CDR3 DNA: TGTGCCAGCAGCAAACTAAGGGTATATGGTAATTCACCCCTCCACTTT.

This clone was observed a single time. The chain employs TRBV7-3 and TRBJ2-1; either TRBD1 or TRBD2 may fit D (5 bases each). This CDR3 comprises 15 residues. Germline CDR1 reads SGHTA; CDR2 reads FQGTGA. Trimming removed 2 bases at V and 8 bases at J, with 16 bases between. This CDR3 reads CASSLGDRDADEQFF. In DNA form, the CDR3 reads TGTGCCAGCAGCTTAGGGGACCGAGATGCTGATGAGCAGTTCTTC.

The rearrangement joins TRBV7-2 to TRBJ1-2; TRBD1 matches 7 bases. CDR3 size: 13 residues. The V gene end was trimmed by 6 bases and the J gene end by 6 bases; junction bases not matched to a gene: 7. Germline CDR1 reads SGHTA; CDR2 reads FQGNSA. CDR3 in DNA: TGTGCCAGCAGAAACAGGGGAAGGGATGGCTACACCTTC. It translates to CASRNRGRDGYTF.

The CDR3 DNA follows: TGTGCCAGCAGTGAGGGGGTGTTGGTCCGAGGAGAAGCTTTCTTT. This translates into CASSEGVLVRGEAFF. The V gene is TRBV6-1, the J gene TRBJ1-1, with a weak D call TRBD1 (5 bases). This CDR3 spans 15 amino acids. The germline gives CDR1 MNHNS, CDR2 SASEGT. Deletions cut 3 bases from V and 8 bases from J, with 19 bases between.

V usage is TRBV19 and J usage is TRBJ1-5; 10 nucleotides line up with TRBD1. V trimming: 9 bases; J trimming: 6 bases; junction bases outside the gene matches: 20. From germline, CDR1 is LNHDA and CDR2 SQIVND (reference sequence). This CDR3 is 18 amino acids long. The CDR3 loop is CASAPNPRTGGFSQPQHF. The CDR3, as DNA: TGTGCCAGCGCCCCCAACCCCCGGACAGGGGGTTTCAGTCAGCCCCAGCATTTT.

This clone was seen only once. The V and J genes are TRBV6-7 and TRBJ2-7; 14 nucleotides align to TRBD2. TRBV6-7 is marked as an open reading frame, function uncertain. CDR3 size: 22 residues. The V gene end was trimmed by 4 bases and the J gene end by 6 bases; junction bases not matched to a gene: 26. CDR3 sequence: CASSSEGRRLAGGPVLPPEQYF. The DNA of the CDR3 is TGTGCCAGCAGTTCCGAGGGCCGAAGACTAGCGGGGGGGCCGGTACTTCCCCCCGAGCAGTACTTC.

V gene TRBV7-3 combines with J gene TRBJ2-7; D might be TRBD1 or TRBD2, each matching 5 bases. Germline-derived CDR1 and CDR2 are SGHTA and FQGTGA. The CDR3 consists of 13 residues. The V end was cut by 5 bases, the J end by 9 bases, with 17 bases between. CDR3 DNA: TGTGCCAGCAGCCCCGGGGCAGCCCAACGGCAGTACTTC. Amino acid sequence: CASSPGAAQRQYF.

The V and J genes are TRBV10-3 and TRBJ2-3, with D tentatively TRBD1 or TRBD2 (6 bases each). The CDR3 extends over 15 amino acids. Between the trimmed V and J ends, which lost 5 bases and 0 bases, there was a span of 12 bases. From germline, CDR1 is ENHRY and CDR2 SYGVKD. Here the CDR3 DNA reads TGTGCCATCAGTACCGGGGGCTCAAGCACAGATACGCAGTATTTT. This codes for CAISTGGSSTDTQYF.

The gene calls are TRBV7-2 and TRBJ2-5; 7 nucleotides agree with TRBD2. The germline CDR1 and CDR2 sequences are SGHTA and FQGNSA. The CDR3 has 16 amino acids. V lost 1 base to trimming and J lost 3 bases; unmatched junction nucleotides: 8. The DNA of the CDR3 is TGTGCCAGCAGCTTAGTAGGTTCCGCGGGGGAAGAGACCCAGTACTTC. Translating it yields CASSLVGSAGEETQYF.

This clone was recorded only once. The V gene is TRBV28, the J gene TRBJ2-1; no reliable D call. The germline V gene has CDR1 MDHEN and CDR2 SYDVKM. V shed 3 bases and J shed 2 bases, with 11 bases lying between them. The CDR3 sequence is 15 residues long. CDR3 sequence: CASSFLQKTYNEQFF. CDR3 bases: TGTGCCAGCAGTTTTTTACAGAAAACCTACAATGAGCAGTTCTTC.

The J gene is TRBJ1-5, the V gene TRBV15; tentative D call: TRBD1 (6 bases). Looked up from germline, CDR1 is LNHNV and CDR2 is YYDKDF (reference sequence). The CDR3 runs 17 residues. V was shortened by 1 base and J by 4 bases, with 17 bases between the two germline ends. The CDR3 bases are TGTGCCACCAGCAGAGTTGGCAGGGGAAGAGGAAATCAGCCCCAGCATTTT. Its translation: CATSRVGRGRGNQPQHF.

On this clone itself: A read error may produce the germline difference seen at one junction end. The genes are TRBV7-8 and TRBJ1-1; 7 nucleotides line up with TRBD1. The germline CDR1 and CDR2 sequences are SGHVS and FQNEAQ. This CDR3 comprises 13 residues. The CDR3 region has the DNA TGTGCCAGCAACTTAGGGGGCGCGGATGAAGCTTTCTTT. This codes for CASNLGGADEAFF.

The rearrangement links TRBV6-6 to TRBJ1-6; a weak D match, TRBD1 (6 bases). Germline V lookup: CDR1 MNHNY, CDR2 SVGAGI (reference sequence). The CDR3 is 15 residues long. Trimming stripped 3 bases from V and 10 bases from J, with 16 bases between. The chain's CDR3 is CASSYASQGSSPLHF. CDR3 bases: TGTGCCAGCAGTTATGCTTCGCAGGGGAGCTCACCCCTCCACTTT.

This clone was counted between two and nine times. This rearrangement joins TRBV14 to TRBJ2-1; TRBD2 might be the D (6 bases). Germline-derived CDR1 and CDR2 are SGHDN and FVKESK. The germline V and J ends were trimmed by 4 bases and 1 base, with 14 bases remaining between them. This CDR3 is built from 16 residues. The CDR3 DNA reads TGTGCCAGCAGCCGAGGGACTTCAACATCCTACAATGAGCAGTTCTTC. Residues: CASSRGTSTSYNEQFF.

The chain is built from TRBV6-4 and TRBJ2-6; the match to TRBD1 covers 8 bases. This CDR3 contains 21 residues. Unmatched junction bases numbered 19, after V lost 6 bases and J lost 0 bases. In germline, CDR1 is MRHNA, CDR2 SNTAGT. The chain's CDR3 is CASSDGPPGGVGVSGANVLTF. In nucleotides, the CDR3 is TGTGCCAGCAGCGACGGCCCACCAGGGGGCGTTGGGGTCTCTGGGGCCAACGTCCTGACTTTC.